Each of the 23 T cell receptor beta chains below was sequenced from the same sample in a study of shared clonotypes between healthy human individuals. TCRdb's copy holds only in-frame clones and misses some; the assay was immunoSEQ multiplex PCR. This table holds 760,000 or so clones, 90% to 97% found once. CD45RO-negative, CCR7-positively selected cells formed the naive CD8 fraction, excluding terminally differentiated effector memory CD45RA+ cells. Sequencing used naive CD8+ T cells sorted from blood. The receptors stem from a man aged 25-45 years in good health.

The rearrangement uses TRBV9 and TRBJ2-7; D is uncertain. CDR1 is SGDLS and CDR2 is YYNGEE in the germline V gene. This CDR3 comprises 12 residues. V was cut by 3 bases and J by 12 bases, with 16 bases left in between. This chain's CDR3 is CASSASLGELYF. CDR3 bases: TGTGCCAGCAGCGCCAGTCTGGGCGAGTTGTACTTC.

The V call is TRBV4-3, the J call TRBJ2-5, with 11 bases identical to TRBD2. V was clipped by 0 bases and J by 6 bases; unmatched bases: 9. Germline loops: CDR1 LGHNA, CDR2 YSLEER. This CDR3 region has 17 residues. CDR3 in amino acids: CASSQDTSGRNQKTQYF. CDR3 nucleotides: TGCGCCAGCAGCCAAGATACTAGCGGGAGAAATCAAAAGACCCAGTACTTC.

This clone came up a few times. The chain joins TRBV15 to TRBJ2-7, with 8 bases fitting TRBD1. Per germline, CDR1 LNHNV and CDR2 YYDKDF (reference sequence). The V gene end was trimmed by 4 bases and the J gene end by 8 bases; junction bases not matched to a gene: 13. The CDR3 has 15 residues. Here the CDR3 DNA reads TGTGCCACCAGCACCCGGACAGGGTTATTATCTAAGCAGTACTTC. Protein: CATSTRTGLLSKQYF.

The chain carries TRBV11-2 and TRBJ2-1, with D possibly TRBD2 on 6 matching bases. Germline loops: CDR1 SGHAT, CDR2 FQNNGV. The length of the CDR3 is 14 residues. The V end was cut by 4 bases, the J end by 10 bases, with 17 bases between. The CDR3 region is CASSYREGLLEQFF. CDR3 DNA sequence: TGTGCCAGCAGCTACCGAGAGGGACTTCTAGAGCAGTTCTTC.

This clone was seen only once. The chain uses TRBV27 and TRBJ1-4; D remains unclear. Per germline, CDR1 MNHEY and CDR2 SMNVEV (reference sequence). The CDR3 runs to 15 residues. The V and J ends lost 6 bases and 6 bases respectively, with 17 bases between them. CDR3 nucleotides: TGTGCCAGCAGGAGCGGAAACATGGCCGATGAAAAACTGTTTTTT. Translating gives CASRSGNMADEKLFF. Drawing the rest from reference TRBV27 and TRBJ1-4, the complete variable domain is EAQVTQNPRYLITVTGKKLTVTCSQNMNHEYMSWYRQDPGLGLRQIYYSMNVEVTDKGDVPEGYKVSRKEKRNFPLILESPSPNQTSLYFCASRSGNMADEKLFFGSGTQLSVL.

This sequence joins TRBV7-9 and TRBJ2-3; perhaps D is TRBD1 or TRBD2 (5 bases each). Germline CDR1 and CDR2: SEHNR and FQNEAQ (reference sequence). The CDR3 length is 19 residues. The ends were cut back, 5 bases at V and 3 bases at J, with 27 bases in the middle. The CDR3 reads CASSLSGLAAGSPTDTQYF. In nucleotides, the CDR3 is TGTGCCAGCAGCCTTTCAGGGCTTGCGGCAGGGAGCCCTACAGATACGCAGTATTTT.

The chain uses TRBV27 and TRBJ2-1; 9 bases agree with TRBD1. This CDR3 region has 15 residues. CDR1 MNHEY and CDR2 SMNVEV come from the germline V gene (reference sequence). V gave up 8 bases and J gave up 8 bases; unmatched junction bases: 13. The CDR3 loop is CASGNRDRVWDEQFF. The CDR3 region has the DNA TGTGCCAGCGGAAACCGGGACAGGGTTTGGGATGAGCAGTTCTTC.

This clone was seen just once. The J gene is TRBJ1-5, the V gene TRBV18, with 7 nucleotides matching TRBD1. Germline CDR1 is KGHSH and CDR2 is LQKENI. There are 17 residues in the CDR3. V was pared by 5 bases and J by 5 bases, with 15 bases of the junction left unmatched. In DNA, the CDR3 is TGTGCCAGCTCAGCCCGGGACAGTTCATGGGGGGATCAGCCCCAGCATTTT. Its protein product is CASSARDSSWGDQPQHF.

The V gene is TRBV7-9, the J gene TRBJ2-7; 8 nucleotides agree with TRBD2. CDR3 length equals 14 residues. CDR1 SEHNR and CDR2 FQNEAQ come from the germline V gene (reference sequence). Trimming cost V 4 bases and J 0 bases; bases outside gene matches: 2. The CDR3 loop reads CASSWSGSSYEQYF. The DNA for the CDR3 is TGTGCCAGCAGCTGGAGCGGGAGCTCCTACGAGCAGTACTTC.

The chain links TRBV15 to TRBJ2-7, with TRBD1 matching over 9 bases. Trimming at V came to 4 bases and at J to 2 bases, leaving 21 bases not matched to a gene. Germline CDR1 LNHNV, CDR2 YYDKDF (reference sequence). The CDR3 is 20 residues long. CDR3 coding DNA: TGTGCCACCAGCAAGACGATGAGGACAGGGGAAGGATCCGCTCCCTACGAGCAGTACTTC. This sequence encodes CATSKTMRTGEGSAPYEQYF.

The chain has TRBV2 and TRBJ2-7; D remains ambiguous. CDR1 and CDR2 (germline): SNHLY, FYNNEI. The CDR3 is 13 residues long. V was clipped by 7 bases and J by 4 bases, with 14 bases between them. CDR3 amino acids: CASTLMSLYEQYF. The CDR3 DNA follows: TGTGCCAGCACCCTAATGTCGCTTTACGAGCAGTACTTC. The full variable domain, its missing parts supplied by reference TRBV2 and TRBJ2-7, is EPEVTQTPSHQVTQMGQEVILRCVPISNHLYFYWYRQILGQKVEFLVSFYNNEISEKSEIFDDQFSVERPDGSNFTLKIRSTKLEDSAMYFCASTLMSLYEQYFGPGTRLTVT.

This clone has a single count. The chain combines TRBV28 with TRBJ1-5; D possibly corresponds to TRBD1 (6 bases). The V end was cut by 3 bases, the J end by 10 bases, with 13 bases between. The germline V gene encodes CDR1 MDHEN and CDR2 SYDVKM. CDR3 length: 13 residues. In DNA form, the CDR3 reads TGTGCCAGCAGTTTCGAGGGGACATCCCCCCAGCATTTT. It is translated as CASSFEGTSPQHF.

This chain uses TRBV11-2 with TRBJ2-7, with D hard to call. The germline gives CDR1 SGHAT, CDR2 FQNNGV. CDR3 length: 16 residues. Between the trimmed V and J ends, which lost 1 base and 3 bases, there was a span of 16 bases. In DNA form, the CDR3 reads TGTGCCAGCAGCTTAGCTCTAGAAAAACCGAGCTACGAGCAGTACTTC. This gives the protein CASSLALEKPSYEQYF. The full variable domain, completed using reference TRBV11-2 and TRBJ2-7, is EAGVAQSPRYKIIEKRQSVAFWCNPISGHATLYWYQQILGQGPKLLIQFQNNGVVDDSQLPKDRFSAERLKGVDSTLKIQPAKLEDSAVYLCASSLALEKPSYEQYFGPGTRLTVT.

The chain has TRBV7-9 and TRBJ2-1, with unresolved D. V gave up 4 bases and J gave up 4 bases, with 20 bases separating them. The CDR3 covers 17 residues. Per the germline V gene, CDR1 is SEHNR and CDR2 is FQNEAQ (reference sequence). The CDR3 DNA reads as TGTGCCAGCAGCTCGAGGTCCGACCCAAACCCATACAATGAGCAGTTCTTC. Translating gives CASSSRSDPNPYNEQFF.

The chain carries TRBV7-9 and TRBJ2-1, with 11 bases matching TRBD2. This CDR3 has 15 residues. Trimming at V came to 5 bases and at J to 9 bases, leaving 9 bases not matched to a gene. Germline V lookup: CDR1 SEHNR, CDR2 FQNEAQ (reference sequence). The CDR3 DNA is TGTGCCAGCAGCCCAGCGGCTAGCGGGAGGTTTGAGCAGTTCTTC. It translates to CASSPAASGRFEQFF. Filled out from reference TRBV7-9 and TRBJ2-1, the complete variable domain reads DTGVSQNPRHKITKRGQNVTFRCDPISEHNRLYWYRQTLGQGPEFLTYFQNEAQLEKSRLLSDRFSAERPKGSFSTLEIQRTEQGDSAMYLCASSPAASGRFEQFFGPGTRLTVL.

The rearrangement uses TRBV7-9 and TRBJ2-5, with D perhaps matching TRBD2 (5 bases). This CDR3 is 15 amino acids long. CDR1 is SEHNR, CDR2 FQNEAQ, per germline (reference sequence). The V end was cut by 4 bases, the J end by 5 bases, with 17 bases between. The CDR3 nucleotides read TGTGCCAGCAGCTCCAGCGGCAAGGGTGGGGAGACCCAGTACTTC. Its translation: CASSSSGKGGETQYF.

This clone was seen once. The chain recombines TRBV19 with TRBJ2-1, with 8 bases identical to TRBD2. The CDR3 sequence is 11 residues long. Germline CDR1 LNHDA, CDR2 SQIVND (reference sequence). The V gene end was trimmed by 6 bases and the J gene end by 9 bases; junction bases not matched to a gene: 1. CDR3 in amino acids: CASSSGGEQFF. DNA for the CDR3: TGTGCCAGTAGCAGCGGGGGTGAGCAGTTCTTC.

V usage is TRBV9 and J usage is TRBJ2-3, with a weak D call TRBD2 (6 bases). The CDR3 contains 15 residues. Trimming removed 6 bases from V and 2 bases from J, with 16 bases in between. Germline V gives CDR1 SGDLS, CDR2 YYNGEE. CDR3 amino acids: CASTPAGRSTDTQYF. The DNA for the CDR3 is TGTGCCAGCACCCCGGCGGGACGGTCCACAGATACGCAGTATTTT.

The chain combines TRBV7-2 with TRBJ1-2; a weak D match, TRBD1 (5 bases). Germline values: CDR1 SGHTA, CDR2 FQGNSA. The CDR3 covers 18 residues. Trimming cost V 2 bases and J 5 bases, with 24 bases left between them. In DNA, the CDR3 is TGTGCCAGCAGCTTATATCCCCCGGGCGAGGGGTACAATTATGGCTACACCTTC. Translated, it gives CASSLYPPGEGYNYGYTF.

The rearrangement links TRBV18 to TRBJ1-1; possibly TRBD1 for D (5 bases). V gave up 0 bases and J gave up 1 base, with 15 bases separating them. The germline V gene encodes CDR1 KGHSH and CDR2 LQKENI. The CDR3 loop spans 17 amino acids. In DNA form, the CDR3 reads TGTGCCAGCTCACCACCGATTCTCACAGGACCGAACACTGAAGCTTTCTTT. It encodes CASSPPILTGPNTEAFF. The full variable domain, completed using reference TRBV18 and TRBJ1-1, is NAGVMQNPRHLVRRRGQEARLRCSPMKGHSHVYWYRQLPEEGLKFMVYLQKENIIDESGMPKERFSAEFPKEGPSILRIQQVVRGDSAAYFCASSPPILTGPNTEAFFGQGTRLTVV.

The V and J genes are TRBV29-1 and TRBJ1-4; 9 nucleotides agree with TRBD1. V trimming: 7 bases; J trimming: 7 bases; junction bases outside the gene matches: 7. The CDR3 is 13 amino acids. Germline V CDR1 and CDR2: SQVTM, ANQGSEA. CDR3 nucleotide sequence: TGCAGCGCCTCCGGGACAGGGATTGAAAAACTGTTTTTT. Amino acid sequence: CSASGTGIEKLFF.

CDR3 sequence reads: CASSSVGEQYF. The CDR3 DNA is TGTGCCAGCAGCTCCGTGGGCGAGCAGTACTTC. The rearrangement uses TRBV27 and TRBJ2-7; no clear D gene. Germline loops: CDR1 MNHEY, CDR2 SMNVEV (reference sequence). V was trimmed by 6 bases and J by 6 bases, leaving 9 bases between them. The CDR3 consists of 11 residues.

The V gene is TRBV9, the J gene TRBJ2-3, with no clear D. Germline CDR1 is SGDLS and CDR2 is YYNGEE. Trimming left V 5 bases short and J 5 bases short, with 6 bases between. There are 11 residues in the CDR3. The CDR3, as DNA: TGTGCCAGCAGAAGCCGAGATACGCAGTATTTT. Protein: CASRSRDTQYF.